What follows are 26 T cell receptor beta chains derived from one specimen sequenced in a study of neurological immune-mediated disorders. TCRdb reprocessed the 5' RACE reads with MiXCR, giving one entry per CDR3 protein. Here the sample spans roughly 76,000 distinct CDR3 sequences, 2.5% to 4% being singletons. The source material was PBMCs. The receptors stem from a woman aged 50 to 60 with multiple sclerosis.

This clonotype was detected ten times or more. The chain combines TRBV7-9 with TRBJ2-3, with D maybe TRBD1 (6 bases). The CDR3 has 15 residues. Per the germline V gene, CDR1 is SEHNR and CDR2 is FQNEAQ (reference sequence). V was cut by 10 bases and J by 0 bases, with 17 bases left in between. In nucleotides, the CDR3 is TGTGCCACCAAGTTGATGGGGACAAGCACAGATACGCAGTATTTT. Its translation is CATKLMGTSTDTQYF.

This clonotype was picked up many times. This rearrangement joins TRBV5-1 to TRBJ2-1, with D unresolved. The ends were cut back, 0 bases at V and 5 bases at J, with 6 bases in the middle. CDR3 size: 13 residues. Germline loops: CDR1 SGHRS, CDR2 YFSETQ. In nucleotides, the CDR3 is TGCGCCAGCAGCTTGGAGGTGAACAATGAGCAGTTCTTC. Its translation: CASSLEVNNEQFF. Full variable domain (missing parts from reference TRBV5-1 and TRBJ2-1): KAGVTQTPRYLIKTRGQQVTLSCSPISGHRSVSWYQQTPGQGLQFLFEYFSETQRNKGNFPGRFSGRQFSNSRSEMNVSTLELGDSALYLCASSLEVNNEQFFGPGTRLTVL.

This clonotype was observed many times. The chain carries TRBV20-1 and TRBJ2-5, with D uncertain. The V gene's germline CDR1 is DFQATT and CDR2 SNEGSKA (reference sequence). Trimming left V 3 bases short and J 1 base short, with 9 bases between. The CDR3 is made up of 13 amino acids. This CDR3 reads CSASRPGQETQYF. The CDR3 DNA is TGCAGTGCTAGCCGCCCCGGCCAAGAGACCCAGTACTTC.

This clonotype came up many times. The chain recombines TRBV28 with TRBJ2-2; D perhaps matches TRBD2 (5 bases). Trimming took 3 bases from V and 1 from J, leaving 12 bases between them. The CDR3 has 16 amino acids. Germline loops: CDR1 MDHEN, CDR2 SYDVKM. This chain's CDR3 is CASSFNEGLNTGELFF. CDR3 sequence (DNA): TGTGCCAGCAGTTTTAACGAGGGCCTGAACACCGGGGAGCTGTTTTTT.

This clonotype was recorded at least ten times. This chain links TRBV3-2 with TRBJ2-1. TRBV3-2 is a listed pseudogene. CDR3 length equals 14 residues. In nucleotides, the CDR3 is TGTGCCAGCAGCCAAGGGGGCGCCTACAATGAGCAGTTCTTC. It encodes CASSQGGAYNEQFF.

This clonotype was seen ten or more times. The V call is TRBV7-8, the J call TRBJ2-5; no reliable D call. The CDR3 totals 17 residues. Germline V lookup: CDR1 SGHVS, CDR2 FQNEAQ. The V end lost 4 bases, the J end lost 1 base, and 19 bases lay between the germline ends. The CDR3 region has the DNA TGTGCCAGCAGCTCCCTAGACCCCCGAATAGGCCAAGAGACCCAGTACTTC. Translation: CASSSLDPRIGQETQYF.

In its sample, this clonotype was seen many times. The chain joins TRBV18 to TRBJ2-1, with a possible D match to TRBD2 (5 bases). Germline assignment: CDR1 KGHSH and CDR2 LQKENI. The germline V and J ends were trimmed by 3 bases and 5 bases, with 11 bases remaining between them. The CDR3 consists of 14 residues. DNA of the CDR3: TGTGCCAGCTCACCCTATACCGGGGACAATGAGCAGTTCTTC. It yields the protein CASSPYTGDNEQFF.

This clonotype was seen at least ten times. The genes are TRBV15 and TRBJ2-6, with a weak D call TRBD1 (6 bases). The CDR3 extends over 15 amino acids. Germline assignment: CDR1 LNHNV and CDR2 YYDKDF (reference sequence). V dropped 2 bases and J dropped 1 base, with 6 bases sitting between them. The CDR3 region has the DNA TGTGCCACCAGCAGACAGGGGTCTGGGGCCAACGTCCTGACTTTC. Translated: CATSRQGSGANVLTF.

There are many counts of this clonotype. CDR3 amino acids: CASTPTGGWAFF. CDR3 DNA sequence: TGTGCCAGCACCCCGACAGGGGGCTGGGCTTTCTTT. The chain links TRBV3-1 to TRBJ1-1; 10 nucleotides match TRBD1. Germline CDR1 reads LGHDT; CDR2 reads YNNKEL (reference sequence). The CDR3 consists of 12 residues. V lost 7 bases to trimming and J lost 11 bases; unmatched junction nucleotides: 7.

This clonotype was seen ten or more times. The gene calls are TRBV6-2 or TRBV6-3 and TRBJ2-2; 10 bases are a match to TRBD2. This CDR3 has 17 residues. The V gene end was trimmed by 6 bases and the J gene end by 1 base; junction bases not matched to a gene: 8. Per germline, CDR1 MNHEY and CDR2 SVGEGT. CDR3 DNA sequence: TGTGCCAGCAGCTCCGAACTAGCGGGGAAGAACACCGGGGAGCTGTTTTTT. Translating it yields CASSSELAGKNTGELFF.

This clonotype was detected only a few times. This clone may be a read error of a much larger clone one base away. The chain's CDR3 is CASRQMNTGELFF. Here the CDR3 DNA reads TGCGCCAGCAGACAGATGAACACCGGGGAGCTGTTTTTT. This rearrangement joins TRBV5-1 to TRBJ2-2; D gene uncertain. Germline loops: CDR1 SGHRS, CDR2 YFSETQ. The CDR3 totals 13 residues. The germline V and J ends were trimmed by 5 bases and 1 base, with 6 bases remaining between them.

The table lists this clonotype with many counts. The genes are TRBV5-1 and TRBJ2-1, with 9 bases matching TRBD1. Germline V gene lookup returns CDR1 SGHRS and CDR2 YFSETQ. The CDR3 extends over 15 amino acids. V lost 2 bases and J lost 3; bases outside the gene matches: 3. CDR3 DNA: TGCGCCAGCAGCTTAGGGACAGGGATCTACAATGAGCAGTTCTTC. It translates to CASSLGTGIYNEQFF.

This clonotype was seen a handful of times. This rearrangement joins TRBV10-2 to TRBJ1-2; TRBD1 agrees at 9 bases. The germline gives CDR1 WSHSY, CDR2 SAAADI. This CDR3 is built from 15 residues. V was clipped by 8 bases and J by 0 bases; unmatched bases: 7. This CDR3 is CASYGTGYANYGYTF. The CDR3 nucleotides are TGCGCCAGCTATGGGACAGGGTATGCTAACTATGGCTACACCTTC.

This clonotype was counted ten times or more. The gene calls are TRBV6-2 or TRBV6-3 and TRBJ2-1; no definite D call. Per germline, CDR1 MNHEY and CDR2 SVGEGT. V was clipped by 1 base and J by 1 base, with 8 bases between them. CDR3 length: 15 residues. CDR3: CASSYYSSSYNEQFF. The CDR3 DNA reads TGTGCCAGCAGTTACTATAGTAGTTCCTACAATGAGCAGTTCTTC.

This clonotype was seen at least ten times. This chain connects TRBV15 to TRBJ1-2; TRBD1 agrees at 8 bases. V dropped 1 base and J dropped 6; count of bases not matched to a gene: 1. Germline V gene data show CDR1 as LNHNV and CDR2 as YYDKDF (reference sequence). This CDR3 spans 13 amino acids. This chain's CDR3 is CATSRGQGNGYTF. DNA for the CDR3: TGTGCCACCAGCAGAGGACAGGGGAATGGCTACACCTTC.

This clonotype was picked up many times. The genes are TRBV9 and TRBJ2-1, with a weak D call TRBD2 (6 bases). The CDR3 extends over 13 amino acids. Germline assignment: CDR1 SGDLS and CDR2 YYNGEE. V lost 1 base, J lost 9 bases, and 11 bases lay in between. The CDR3 region is CASSVTSSFEQFF. The CDR3 region has the DNA TGTGCCAGCAGCGTAACTAGCTCTTTTGAGCAGTTCTTC. Based on the CDR3 plus reference TRBV9 and TRBJ2-1, the full variable domain is DSGVTQTPKHLITATGQRVTLRCSPRSGDLSVYWYQQSLDQGLQFLIQYYNGEERAKGNILERFSAQQFPDLHSELNLSSLELGDSALYFCASSVTSSFEQFFGPGTRLTVL.

This clonotype has a count of ten or more. The V call is TRBV19, the J call TRBJ1-1; D gene ambiguous. Germline loops: CDR1 LNHDA, CDR2 SQIVND (reference sequence). This CDR3 region has 14 residues. Trimming cost V 3 bases and J 2 bases, with 10 bases left between them. The CDR3: CASSISTDNTEAFF. Here the CDR3 DNA reads TGTGCCAGTAGTATCTCGACGGACAACACTGAAGCTTTCTTT.

The table lists this clonotype with many counts. V usage is TRBV10-3 and J usage is TRBJ2-5, with D unclear. Trimming cost V 0 bases and J 2 bases, with 7 bases left between them. The CDR3 has 14 amino acids. Per the germline V gene, CDR1 is ENHRY and CDR2 is SYGVKD. DNA for the CDR3: TGTGCCATCAGTGAGTCGAAGTCTCAAGAGACCCAGTACTTC. Amino acid sequence: CAISESKSQETQYF.

With regard to this clonotype: This may arise from a read error, as a much more abundant clone is one base away. The chain joins TRBV29-1 to TRBJ2-7; TRBD2 is a possible D gene (5 bases). CDR1 is SQVTM, CDR2 ANQGSEA, per germline. Trimming removed 6 bases at V and 2 bases at J, with 11 bases between. The CDR3 is 12 residues long. CDR3 in amino acids: CSVGGNPYEQYF. The CDR3 coding sequence is TGCAGCGTCGGAGGAAATCCCTACGAGCAGTACTTC.

This clonotype has ten or more counts. This chain links TRBV11-3 with TRBJ2-3, with 13 bases matching TRBD2. The germline gives CDR1 SGHNT, CDR2 YENEEA. With 5 bases clipped from V and 4 bases from J, the junction kept 6 bases outside the gene matches. The CDR3 runs to 16 residues. The CDR3 region is CASSPRLAGGPDTQYF. Here the CDR3 DNA reads TGTGCCAGCAGCCCCCGACTAGCGGGAGGCCCAGATACGCAGTATTTT.

This clonotype was seen repeatedly, ten times or more. The CDR3 sequence is CSASAQGRDGYTF. Here the CDR3 DNA reads TGCAGTGCTAGTGCACAGGGAAGGGATGGCTACACCTTC. V gene TRBV20-1 combines with J gene TRBJ1-2; weak D call: TRBD1 (6 bases). This CDR3 contains 13 residues. Trimming left V 3 bases short and J 6 bases short, with 14 bases between. In germline, CDR1 is DFQATT, CDR2 SNEGSKA (reference sequence).

This clonotype was seen ten or more times. The chain couples TRBV14 to TRBJ1-6, with D unresolved. V was cut by 2 bases and J by 9 bases, with 14 bases left in between. CDR3 length: 15 residues. Germline V gene data show CDR1 as SGHDN and CDR2 as FVKESK. CDR3 DNA: TGTGCCAGCAGCCAAATGCGTACTGGTAGTTCACCCCTCCACTTT. Its translation: CASSQMRTGSSPLHF.

In its sample, this clonotype was seen many times. The chain combines TRBV2 with TRBJ2-2; possibly TRBD2 for D (6 bases). Germline lookup yields CDR1 SNHLY and CDR2 FYNNEI. Trimming took 7 bases from V and 2 from J, leaving 17 bases between them. The CDR3 runs 16 residues. The CDR3 nucleotides read TGTGCCAGCACTCCCCAGCCCGGGGGAAACACCGGGGAGCTGTTTTTT. Translation: CASTPQPGGNTGELFF.

This clonotype was detected ten times or more. The chain links TRBV5-1 to TRBJ1-2; D might be TRBD1 (6 bases). The CDR3 extends over 15 amino acids. V lost 4 bases to trimming and J lost 0 bases, with 13 bases between them. Per germline, CDR1 SGHRS and CDR2 YFSETQ. As DNA, the CDR3 is TGCGCCAGCAGCCCCCAGGGACACGCTAACTATGGCTACACCTTC. Translated, it gives CASSPQGHANYGYTF. The full variable domain, rest sourced from reference TRBV5-1 and TRBJ1-2, is KAGVTQTPRYLIKTRGQQVTLSCSPISGHRSVSWYQQTPGQGLQFLFEYFSETQRNKGNFPGRFSGRQFSNSRSEMNVSTLELGDSALYLCASSPQGHANYGYTFGSGTRLTVV.

In this sample, this clonotype turned up many times. The chain has TRBV20-1 and TRBJ2-1; 10 bases match TRBD2. Germline values: CDR1 DFQATT, CDR2 SNEGSKA (reference sequence). The J segment lost 8 bases and the V segment lost 7 bases, leaving 8 bases of the junction unmatched. The CDR3 has 13 amino acids. CDR3 protein: CSVPSGSRDEQFF. The CDR3 nucleotides read TGCAGTGTACCTAGCGGGAGTCGCGATGAGCAGTTCTTC.

This clonotype was counted at least ten times. The chain recombines TRBV5-1 with TRBJ1-6; D uncertain. CDR3 length: 18 residues. V gave up 8 bases and J gave up 6 bases, with 27 bases separating them. Germline CDR1 reads SGHRS; CDR2 reads YFSETQ. The CDR3 is CASHREVQPSKSNSPLHF. CDR3 bases: TGCGCCAGTCACCGGGAGGTCCAACCCTCCAAATCTAATTCACCCCTCCACTTT.